The clone carrying this TCR beta chain was seen more than once but under ten times. From germline, CDR1 is LNHDA and CDR2 SQIVND (reference sequence). CDR3 length: 15 residues. Trimming cost V 9 bases and J 4 bases, with 20 bases left between them. This entry belongs to a study of cytomegalovirus exposure and HLA in healthy donors. The PCR employed 60 Vbeta primers together with 13 Jbeta primers. This table comes from immunoSEQ multiplex PCR, and its TCRdb copy is limited to in-frame clones, with some not included. This repertoire shows 95,000 to 150,000 clones, 50% to 80% found once; its top ten account for about 8%.

V usage is TRBV19 and J usage is TRBJ2-3; possible D gene TRBD2, 5 bases. The receptor comes from a woman aged 40 to 55 in good health and CMV-seropositive. Sequenced material: PBMCs. CDR3 DNA sequence: TGTGCCAGCCGAGGAGGCCAGTTCTCGCCAGATACGCAGTATTTT. The encoded protein is CASRGGQFSPDTQYF. Together with reference TRBV19 and TRBJ2-3, the CDR3 gives the full variable domain: DGGITQSPKYLFRKEGQNVTLSCEQNLNHDAMYWYRQDPGQGLRLIYYSQIVNDFQKGDIAEGYSVSREKKESFPLTVTSAQKNPTAFYLCASRGGQFSPDTQYFGPGTRLTVL.